Included here is one TCR beta chain sequence, with context. Its antigen is as yet unknown. This record belongs to a study of cytomegalovirus exposure and HLA in healthy donors. Study conclusions and caveats: Despite most TCR sequences being rare, some public TCRs occurred in many donors. In vitro work confirmed that three CMV-associated chains recognize CMV antigens.

Trimming took off 0 bases at V and 4 bases at J, with 10 bases between the two ends. Per germline, CDR1 SGHRS and CDR2 YFSETQ. This CDR3 spans 14 amino acids. Sequenced by immunoSEQ multiplex PCR; TCRdb stores in-frame clones only, minus some. The sample lists roughly 150,000 clones, approximately 84% seen once, with roughly 27% in the top ten. The specimen sequenced was PBMCs. V usage is TRBV5-1 and J usage is TRBJ1-2; tentative D call: TRBD1 (6 bases). This TCR was recovered from a man aged 25-45 years in good health and CMV-seropositive. The CDR3 reads CASSLAGRGYGYTF. The CDR3 coding sequence is TGCGCCAGCAGCTTGGCTGGCAGGGGCTATGGCTACACCTTC. The full variable domain, rest sourced from reference TRBV5-1 and TRBJ1-2, is KAGVTQTPRYLIKTRGQQVTLSCSPISGHRSVSWYQQTPGQGLQFLFEYFSETQRNKGNFPGRFSGRQFSNSRSEMNVSTLELGDSALYLCASSLAGRGYGYTFGSGTRLTVV.